This TCR beta chain was obtained from a study of cytomegalovirus exposure and HLA in healthy donors. Study details: Genetic ancestry analysis placed around four fifths of the 398 donors that were genotyped in the Caucasian-associated cluster.

Regarding the study as a whole: In a later analysis, an Asian-associated ancestry cluster reportedly showed fewer N-insertions than the approximately 700-donor mean. Accurate prediction of HLA-A and HLA-B alleles (for most subjects) was reportedly achieved from TCR beta sequences.

This CDR3 is 19 amino acids long. Unmatched junction bases numbered 8, after V lost 3 bases and J lost 0 bases. Germline CDR1 is SGHVS and CDR2 is FNYEAQ. This PCR relied on a set of 60 Vbeta primers and 13 Jbeta primers. Sequencing was performed with immunoSEQ multiplex PCR; in TCRdb, only in-frame clones are kept and a portion is missing. This table has approximately 160,000 clones, around 80% appearing once. As regards this clone: Its target is unknown.

Sequenced sample: PBMCs. The chain combines TRBV7-6 with TRBJ2-1; 13 positions agree with TRBD2. The sequence derives from a woman between 50 and 59 years old in good health and CMV-seropositive. The CDR3 coding sequence is TGTGCCAGCAGCTTTGCCGGACTAGCGGGGGCTAACTCCTACAATGAGCAGTTCTTC. It translates to CASSFAGLAGANSYNEQFF.